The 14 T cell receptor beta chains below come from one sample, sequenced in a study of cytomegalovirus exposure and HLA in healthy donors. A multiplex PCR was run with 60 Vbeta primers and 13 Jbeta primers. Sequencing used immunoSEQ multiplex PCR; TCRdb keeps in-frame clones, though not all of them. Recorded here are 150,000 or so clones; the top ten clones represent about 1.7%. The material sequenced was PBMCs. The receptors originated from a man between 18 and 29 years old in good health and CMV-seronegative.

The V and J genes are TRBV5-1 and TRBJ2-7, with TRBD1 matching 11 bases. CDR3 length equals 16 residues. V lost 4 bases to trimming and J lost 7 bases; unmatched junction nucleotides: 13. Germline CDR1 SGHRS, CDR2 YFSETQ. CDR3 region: CASSRSPGQGAREQYF. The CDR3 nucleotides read TGCGCCAGCAGCCGTTCACCCGGACAGGGGGCGCGGGAGCAGTACTTC.

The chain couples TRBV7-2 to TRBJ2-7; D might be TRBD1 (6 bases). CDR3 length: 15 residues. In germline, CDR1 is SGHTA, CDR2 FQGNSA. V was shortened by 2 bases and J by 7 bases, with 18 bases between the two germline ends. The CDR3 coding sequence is TGTGCCAGCAGCTTATTGTCAGGGGAACTGGGGGAGCAGTACTTC. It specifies CASSLLSGELGEQYF.

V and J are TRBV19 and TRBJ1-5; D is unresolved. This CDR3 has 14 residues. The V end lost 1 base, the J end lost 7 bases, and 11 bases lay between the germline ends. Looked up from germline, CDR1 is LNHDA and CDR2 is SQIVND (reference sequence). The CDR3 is CASSIAEGRQPQHF. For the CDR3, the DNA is TGTGCCAGTAGTATAGCCGAGGGTAGGCAGCCCCAGCATTTT.

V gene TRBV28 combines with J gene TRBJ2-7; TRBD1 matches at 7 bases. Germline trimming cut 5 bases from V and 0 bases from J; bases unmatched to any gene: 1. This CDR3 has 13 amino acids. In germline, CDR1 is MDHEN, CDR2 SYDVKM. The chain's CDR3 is CASSGTVSYEQYF. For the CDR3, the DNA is TGTGCCAGCAGTGGGACAGTCTCCTACGAGCAGTACTTC.

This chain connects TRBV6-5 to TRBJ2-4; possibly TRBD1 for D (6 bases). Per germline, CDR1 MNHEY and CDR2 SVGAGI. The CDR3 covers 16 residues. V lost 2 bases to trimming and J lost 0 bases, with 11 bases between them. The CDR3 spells CASSYGRTVAKNIQYF. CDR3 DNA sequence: TGTGCCAGCAGTTACGGTCGGACAGTAGCCAAAAACATTCAGTACTTC.

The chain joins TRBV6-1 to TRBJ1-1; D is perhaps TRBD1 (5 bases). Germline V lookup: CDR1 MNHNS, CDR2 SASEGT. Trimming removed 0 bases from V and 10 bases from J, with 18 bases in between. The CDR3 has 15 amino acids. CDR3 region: CASSEARGESFAAFF. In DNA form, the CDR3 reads TGTGCCAGCAGTGAAGCGCGGGGGGAGTCGTTCGCAGCTTTCTTT.

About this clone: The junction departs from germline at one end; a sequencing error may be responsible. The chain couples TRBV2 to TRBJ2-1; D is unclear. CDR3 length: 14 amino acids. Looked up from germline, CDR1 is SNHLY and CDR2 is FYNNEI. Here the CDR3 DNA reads TGTGCCAGCAGTGAAAAGTACACGTCGAATGGGCAGTTCTTC. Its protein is CASSEKYTSNGQFF. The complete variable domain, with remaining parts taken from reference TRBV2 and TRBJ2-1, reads EPEVTQTPSHQVTQMGQEVILRCVPISNHLYFYWYRQILGQKVEFLVSFYNNEISEKSEIFDDQFSVERPDGSNFTLKIRSTKLEDSAMYFCASSEKYTSNGQFFGPGTRLTVL.

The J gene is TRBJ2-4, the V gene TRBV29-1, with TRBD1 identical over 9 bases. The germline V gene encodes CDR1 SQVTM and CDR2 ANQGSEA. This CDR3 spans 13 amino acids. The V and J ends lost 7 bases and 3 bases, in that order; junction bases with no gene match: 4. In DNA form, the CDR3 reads TGCAGCGCTTGGACAGGGGACAAAAACATTCAGTACTTC. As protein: CSAWTGDKNIQYF.

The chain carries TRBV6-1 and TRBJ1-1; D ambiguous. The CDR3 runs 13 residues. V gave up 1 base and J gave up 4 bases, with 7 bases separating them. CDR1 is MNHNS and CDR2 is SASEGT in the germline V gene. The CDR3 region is CASSEEEGTEAFF. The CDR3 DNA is TGTGCCAGCAGTGAAGAAGAGGGCACTGAAGCTTTCTTT.

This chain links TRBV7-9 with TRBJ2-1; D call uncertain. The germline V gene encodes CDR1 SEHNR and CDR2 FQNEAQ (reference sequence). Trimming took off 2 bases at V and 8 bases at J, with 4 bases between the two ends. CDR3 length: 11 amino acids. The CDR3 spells CASSLSDEQFF. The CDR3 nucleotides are TGTGCCAGCAGCTTATCCGATGAGCAGTTCTTC.

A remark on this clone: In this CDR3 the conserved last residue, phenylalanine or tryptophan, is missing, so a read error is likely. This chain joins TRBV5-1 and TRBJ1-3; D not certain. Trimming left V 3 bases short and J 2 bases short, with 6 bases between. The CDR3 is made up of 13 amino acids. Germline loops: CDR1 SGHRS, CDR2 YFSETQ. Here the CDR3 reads CASSWRTGNTIYL. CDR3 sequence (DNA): TGCGCCAGCAGCTGGAGAACTGGAAACACCATATATCTT.

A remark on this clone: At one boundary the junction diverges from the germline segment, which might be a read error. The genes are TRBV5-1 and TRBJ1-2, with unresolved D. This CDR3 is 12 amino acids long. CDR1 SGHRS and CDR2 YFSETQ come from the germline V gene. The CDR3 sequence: CASSLASYGCTF. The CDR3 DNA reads TGCGCCAGCAGCTTGGCTAGTTATGGCTGCACCTTC.

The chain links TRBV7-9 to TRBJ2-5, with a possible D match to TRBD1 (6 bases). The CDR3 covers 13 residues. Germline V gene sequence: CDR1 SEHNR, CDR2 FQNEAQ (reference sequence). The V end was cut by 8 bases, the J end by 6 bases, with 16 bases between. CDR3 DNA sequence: TGTGCCAGCTACAGGGAAGGAGCAAAGACCCAGTACTTC. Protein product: CASYREGAKTQYF.

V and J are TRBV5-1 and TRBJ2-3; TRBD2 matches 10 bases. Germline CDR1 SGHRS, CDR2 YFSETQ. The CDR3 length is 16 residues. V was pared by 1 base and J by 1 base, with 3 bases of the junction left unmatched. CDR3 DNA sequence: TGCGCCAGCAGCTTGACGCTAGCGGGGGGCACAGATACGCAGTATTTT. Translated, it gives CASSLTLAGGTDTQYF.